A selection of T cell receptor beta chains follows, all from one sample in a study of T cell responses to AZD1222 COVID-19 vaccine. Using immunoSEQ multiplex PCR, the repertoire was profiled, and TCRdb retains in-frame clones only, with some absent. Of 90,000 to 150,000 clones listed, around 83% are singletons. This sample comprised peripheral blood, obtained 28 days after the second AZD1222 dose. These receptors were obtained from an adult who received the AZD1222 COVID-19 vaccine. Each CDR3 is given with its conserved first and last residue. The D gene is left open where the match is weak. Where a row states a size, it is once, few, many or the class of an expanded clone; other rows omit it.

v_gene,j_gene,d_gene,abundance,CDR3aa,CDR3nt
TRBV29-1,TRBJ1-1,-,-,CSVEDLLLGSSAEAFF,TGCAGCGTTGAAGATCTTTTATTGGGGTCTTCGGCTGAAGCTTTCTTT
TRBV6-5,TRBJ1-3,TRBD1,-,CASSYRTGSSGNTIYF,TGTGCCAGCAGTTATCGGACAGGGTCGAGTGGAAACACCATATATTTT
TRBV7-2,TRBJ2-1,-,-,CASSLDWGLGNEQFF,TGTGCCAGCAGCTTAGATTGGGGTCTAGGCAATGAGCAGTTCTTC
TRBV6-5,TRBJ2-1,-,-,CASNWEYNEQFF,TGTGCCAGCAATTGGGAATACAATGAGCAGTTCTTC
TRBV9,TRBJ2-1,-,-,CASSVTSFMGNEQFF,TGTGCCAGCAGCGTCACTAGTTTCATGGGGAATGAGCAGTTCTTC
TRBV6-2/TRBV6-3,TRBJ2-7,-,-,CASSNGQIYEQYF,TGTGCCAGCAGTAACGGACAGATATACGAGCAGTACTTC
TRBV5-1,TRBJ2-3,TRBD2,-,CASSLLAVTDTQYF,TGCGCCAGCAGCTTACTAGCGGTCACAGATACGCAGTATTTT
TRBV27,TRBJ2-2,-,-,CASSFLGPPGELFF,TGTGCCAGCAGTTTTTTGGGTCCCCCCGGGGAGCTGTTTTTT
TRBV19,TRBJ1-2,-,once,CASSIDIRYGYTF,TGTGCCAGTAGTATAGATATTCGGTATGGCTACACCTTC
TRBV5-1,TRBJ1-6,-,-,CASSLAGVSNSPLHF,TGCGCCAGCAGCTTGGCCGGGGTGTCTAATTCACCCCTCCACTTT
TRBV12-3/TRBV12-4,TRBJ2-7,TRBD1,-,CASSRQGAEQYF,TGTGCCAGCAGTCGACAGGGCGCCGAGCAGTACTTC
TRBV12-5,TRBJ1-1,-,-,CASGLGDSEAFF,TGTGCTAGTGGTTTGGGTGACAGTGAAGCTTTCTTT
TRBV28,TRBJ1-4,-,-,CASSLSGWNEKLFF,TGTGCCAGCAGTTTAAGCGGGTGGAATGAAAAACTGTTTTTT
TRBV5-1,TRBJ1-2,-,-,CASSLGQTNNYGYTF,TGCGCCAGCAGCTTGGGACAAACAAATAACTATGGCTACACCTTC
TRBV7-2,TRBJ1-3,-,-,CASSLASVSGNTIYF,TGTGCCAGCAGCTTAGCATCGGTCTCTGGAAACACCATATATTTT
TRBV19,TRBJ2-7,-,-,CASSIGGGYEQYF,TGTGCCAGTAGTATAGGGGGCGGCTACGAGCAGTACTTC
TRBV7-2,TRBJ1-2,-,-,CASSLDGTNYGYTF,TGTGCCAGCAGCTTAGACGGCACTAACTATGGCTACACCTTC
TRBV19,TRBJ2-7,TRBD2,-,CPILAGRNEQYF,TGCCCCATCCTAGCGGGAAGGAACGAGCAGTACTTC
TRBV5-1,TRBJ2-3,TRBD2,-,CASSSLAGGRTDTQYF,TGCGCCAGCAGCTCTTTAGCGGGAGGGAGGACAGATACGCAGTATTTT
TRBV28,TRBJ2-7,TRBD1,-,CASSFAGAGGSYEQYF,TGTGCCAGCAGTTTTGCAGGAGCAGGGGGCTCCTACGAGCAGTACTTC
TRBV28,TRBJ1-1,-,once,CASSFRTYTEAFF,TGTGCCAGCAGTTTTCGGACTTACACTGAAGCTTTCTTT
TRBV5-4,TRBJ1-2,TRBD1,few,CASRETYRGANYGYTF,TGTGCCAGCAGGGAAACCTACAGGGGGGCTAACTATGGCTACACCTTC
TRBV30,TRBJ2-3,-,-,CAWAPMGDTQYF,TGTGCCTGGGCACCAATGGGGGATACGCAGTATTTT
TRBV6-5,TRBJ1-3,TRBD1,-,CASSTDTGGGNTIYF,TGTGCCAGCAGTACGGACACAGGGGGTGGAAACACCATATATTTT
TRBV2,TRBJ2-3,-,-,CASSLEGGGTQYF,TGTGCCAGCAGTCTTGAGGGGGGGGGTACGCAGTATTTT
TRBV5-4,TRBJ1-2,-,once,CASSDSNYGYTF,TGTGCCAGCAGCGACAGTAACTATGGCTACACCTTC
TRBV3-1/TRBV3-2,TRBJ2-1,-,-,CASSHRETYNEQFF,TGTGCCAGCAGCCACCGGGAAACCTACAATGAGCAGTTCTTC
TRBV4-2,TRBJ2-7,-,-,CASSQLTGRTYEQYF,TGTGCCAGCAGCCAACTAACGGGACGGACATACGAGCAGTACTTC
TRBV4-3,TRBJ2-2,-,-,CASSQASGPIRTGELFF,TGCGCCAGCAGCCAGGCTTCAGGGCCGATCCGAACCGGGGAGCTGTTTTTT
TRBV7-8,TRBJ2-5,TRBD2,-,CASTVAGDGTQYF,TGTGCCAGCACTGTAGCGGGGGATGGGACCCAGTACTTC
TRBV10-3,TRBJ1-3,TRBD1,-,CAISGQGVGNTIYF,TGTGCCATCAGCGGACAGGGTGTAGGAAACACCATATATTTT
TRBV4-3,TRBJ2-1,TRBD2,-,CASSQETSGGFNEQFF,TGCGCCAGCAGCCAAGAGACTAGCGGGGGGTTTAATGAGCAGTTCTTC
TRBV11-3,TRBJ2-1,-,-,CASSLGQTSFNEQFF,TGTGCCAGCAGCTTAGGACAAACTAGTTTTAATGAGCAGTTCTTC
TRBV9,TRBJ2-6,TRBD2,few,CASSPGGLAGLGRGANVLTF,TGTGCCAGCAGCCCCGGTGGACTAGCGGGACTGGGTCGTGGGGCCAACGTCCTGACTTTC
TRBV28,TRBJ1-2,-,-,CASSSTLYGYTF,TGTGCCAGCAGTTCGACCCTCTATGGCTACACCTTC
TRBV15,TRBJ1-2,-,-,CATSREVGSGGYTF,TGTGCCACCAGCAGAGAGGTGGGAAGCGGTGGCTACACCTTC
TRBV7-2,TRBJ2-5,-,-,CASSKDQGETQYF,TGTGCCAGCAGCAAGGACCAGGGGGAGACCCAGTACTTC
TRBV3-1/TRBV3-2,TRBJ1-1,TRBD1,-,CASSQETGSIEAFF,TGTGCCAGCAGCCAAGAGACAGGGTCGATTGAAGCTTTCTTT
TRBV29-1,TRBJ2-3,-,-,CSYTLTASTDTQYF,TGCAGCTACACCCTGACAGCTAGCACAGATACGCAGTATTTT
TRBV4-3,TRBJ2-1,-,once,CASSVRRGYNEQFF,TGCGCCAGCAGCGTCCGCCGTGGTTACAATGAGCAGTTCTTC
TRBV5-1,TRBJ2-1,TRBD2,-,CASSPRLAGWNEQFF,TGCGCCAGCAGCCCCCGACTAGCGGGATGGAATGAGCAGTTCTTC
TRBV7-2,TRBJ2-2,TRBD2,few,CASSAGARVTGELFF,TGTGCCAGCAGCGCGGGAGCAAGGGTTACCGGGGAGCTGTTTTTT
TRBV6-2/TRBV6-3,TRBJ1-1,-,many,CASSYVGGATEAFF,TGTGCCAGCAGTTACGTAGGGGGGGCAACTGAAGCTTTCTTT
TRBV18,TRBJ2-2,TRBD2,-,CASSPTSGGSNTGELFF,TGTGCCAGCTCACCGACTAGCGGGGGGTCGAACACCGGGGAGCTGTTTTTT
TRBV9,TRBJ1-3,TRBD1,-,CASSSTGTEGNTIYF,TGTGCCAGCAGTTCCACCGGGACAGAAGGAAACACCATATATTTT
TRBV6-2/TRBV6-3,TRBJ1-3,-,-,CASSSYRGNTIYF,TGTGCCAGCAGTTCCTATCGTGGAAACACCATATATTTT
TRBV12-3/TRBV12-4,TRBJ1-5,-,-,CASSFQGDQPQHF,TGTGCCAGCAGTTTCCAGGGTGATCAGCCCCAGCATTTT
TRBV6-1,TRBJ1-4,-,-,CASSERGRPNEKLFF,TGTGCCAGCAGTGAAAGGGGCAGACCTAATGAAAAACTGTTTTTT
TRBV9,TRBJ2-1,TRBD1,-,CASSVVGRGPYNEQFF,TGTGCCAGCAGCGTAGTGGGTAGGGGGCCCTACAATGAGCAGTTCTTC
TRBV6-4,TRBJ1-1,-,-,CASSDQSDTEAFF,TGTGCCAGCAGTGACCAGTCTGACACTGAAGCTTTCTTT
TRBV6-5,TRBJ1-2,TRBD1,-,CASSYSNDRAGGYTF,TGTGCCAGCAGTTACTCGAATGACAGGGCCGGAGGCTACACCTTC
TRBV7-3,TRBJ2-1,TRBD2,-,CASSLRGREDEQFF,TGTGCCAGCAGCTTAAGGGGGAGGGAGGATGAGCAGTTCTTC
TRBV7-9,TRBJ2-5,-,-,CASSLKLDQETQYF,TGTGCCAGCAGCCTAAAACTGGATCAAGAGACCCAGTACTTC
TRBV12-3/TRBV12-4,TRBJ2-1,TRBD1,-,CASRQGDYNEQFF,TGTGCCAGCAGACAGGGGGACTACAATGAGCAGTTCTTC
TRBV28,TRBJ1-2,-,few,CASSLSNYGYTF,TGTGCCAGCAGTCTCTCTAACTATGGCTACACCTTC
TRBV7-2,TRBJ1-2,TRBD1,-,CASSRDRGSVGYTF,TGTGCCAGCAGCCGCGACAGGGGAAGTGTTGGCTACACCTTC
TRBV7-6,TRBJ2-7,TRBD1,-,CASSLGTGVLDEQYF,TGTGCCAGCAGCTTAGGGACAGGTGTGTTGGACGAGCAGTACTTC
TRBV29-1,TRBJ2-3,TRBD2,few,CSVISGRADTQYF,TGCAGCGTCATAAGCGGGAGGGCAGATACGCAGTATTTT
TRBV2,TRBJ1-2,TRBD1,-,CASRGQGNYGYTF,TGTGCCAGCAGGGGACAGGGCAACTATGGCTACACCTTC
TRBV11-2,TRBJ1-1,-,-,CASSLIRGRRRDTEAFF,TGTGCCAGCAGCTTAATTAGAGGTCGAAGAAGGGACACTGAAGCTTTCTTT